Here is one T cell receptor (beta chain) with its context. This clonotype was seen only a few times. What this receptor recognizes is not known. The sample holds no much larger clone one base away, and base qualities are not on file. Here V drops 4 bases and J drops 4 bases, and the junction holds 9 bases not matched to any gene. The CDR3 measures 17 amino acids from cysteine to phenylalanine. CDR3 DNA is the only sequence kept; it has 51 bases, read in frame from the first base. Sequences KGHSH (CDR1) and LQKENI (CDR2) are obtained from the germline V gene. PBMCs were isolated by Ficoll-Paque density gradient centrifugation. TCRdb records Illumina NovaSeq 6000 as the sequencer. Using 5'RACE with constant-segment primers, TCRalpha and TCRbeta cDNA libraries were constructed, with sample barcodes and unique molecular identifiers added in the process. Trizol reagent was used to extract RNA from every sample. The libraries were amplified in two PCR steps, and the second step added a second sample barcode and Illumina TruSeq adapters. Sequencing of the libraries was done on an Illumina NovaSeq, producing 2 x 150 bp paired-end reads. Processing in the source paper ran as follows. Reads were demultiplexed and collapsed into UMI-guided consensus sequences with migec v1.2.7. Using mixcr v2.1.11, the UMI consensuses were aligned to TRA and TRB V and J templates and assembled into clonotypes. Clonotypes were classified as expanded or contracted when called significant by both edgeR and NoisET, with noise models trained on biological replicates. For edgeR calls, the cutoffs were a false discovery rate-adjusted p below 0.01 and a log2 fold-change threshold of 1. As an exploratory analysis of dynamics, max-normalized trajectories of the 1000 most abundant clonotypes were examined with PCA combined with hierarchical clustering. The CD4 or CD8 phenotype of responding clones was assigned using the separately sequenced CD4+ and CD8+ repertoires. TCRdb reprocessed the public reads (quality trimming at Q25 with fastp, clone calling with MiXCR) and kept in-frame beta chains. All rows with the same CDR3 protein become a single entry with the most common DNA and genes. The V and J calls shown here were made by TCRdb, not taken from the authors' results. This sample gives fewer than 350,000 distinct CDR3 sequences in total; over 11% of them show up just once. The ten largest clones capture roughly 21% of the sample.

The data were obtained in a study of T-cell memory formation after mild COVID-19 listed by TCRdb under 2021. Background for the entire study: Most TCR sequence clusters were specific to one of the two donors. In a couple of donors, T-cell clones that expanded and contracted after mild COVID-19 were followed by sequencing TCRalpha and TCRbeta repertoires longitudinally. The cohort comprised two young, previously healthy adult volunteers, one female and one male. Summary of the overall study and its limitations: Whether the second-wave clones peaking on day 37 were SARS-CoV-2 specific was not confirmed. Some responding clones were detected in pre-infection memory, which suggested that pre-existing cross-reactive memory T cells had joined the SARS-CoV-2 response. From day 15 to 85, contracting clones showed balanced CD4/CD8 phenotypes, whereas a second wave of clones that expanded from day 15 to 37 leaned towards CD4+. Contracting CD4+ clones turned up mainly in the CM and EM memory subsets, whereas EMRA was where CD8+ clones were enriched. Only a couple of mild cases were covered by the study, and larger cohorts that include severe cases with pre-infection samples were considered necessary.

The TCR comes from a man younger than 35 who had mild COVID-19 (a few samples of this study predate the infection). The sample titles of this study are shuffled in the database, so cell type and time point are left out; the donor was told from shared clones. The chain is encoded by TRBV18 joined to TRBJ2-3, with 12 bases matching TRBD1. Sequenced: PBMCs or a T cell subset sorted from them (not recorded which). The CDR3 sequence is CASSRPGTGGRADTQYF. The nucleotide sequence reads TGTGCCAGCTCACGCCCAGGGACAGGGGGCAGGGCAGATACGCAGTATTTT.